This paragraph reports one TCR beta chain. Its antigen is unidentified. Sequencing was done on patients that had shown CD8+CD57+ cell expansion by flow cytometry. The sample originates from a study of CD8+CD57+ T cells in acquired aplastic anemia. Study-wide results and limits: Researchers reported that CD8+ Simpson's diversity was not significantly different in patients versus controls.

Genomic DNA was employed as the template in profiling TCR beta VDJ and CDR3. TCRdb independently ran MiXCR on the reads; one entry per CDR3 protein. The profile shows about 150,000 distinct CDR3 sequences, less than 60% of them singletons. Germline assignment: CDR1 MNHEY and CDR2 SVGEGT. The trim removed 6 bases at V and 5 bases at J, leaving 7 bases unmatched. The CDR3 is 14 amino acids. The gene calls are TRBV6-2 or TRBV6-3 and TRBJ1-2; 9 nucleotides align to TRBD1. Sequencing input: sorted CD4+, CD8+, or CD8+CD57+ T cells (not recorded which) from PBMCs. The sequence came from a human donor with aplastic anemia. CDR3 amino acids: CASSSGQGRYGYTF. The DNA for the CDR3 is TGTGCCAGCAGCTCGGGACAGGGAAGATATGGCTACACCTTC.